Listed here are 26 T cell receptor beta chains from one sample, sequenced in a study of blood T cell repertoires in COVID-19. Assay used: immunoSEQ multiplex PCR; TCRdb lists only in-frame clones, some missing. The sample contains fewer than 350,000 clones, around four fifths of which appear only once. Sequenced: peripheral blood. The receptors stem from a woman in her fifties or sixties with active or convalescent COVID-19.

The chain joins TRBV5-1 to TRBJ2-2; 8 bases are shared with TRBD2. The CDR3 has 15 amino acids. Trimming took 2 bases from V and 2 from J; bases not matched to a gene: 2. Germline CDR1 SGHRS, CDR2 YFSETQ. CDR3 nucleotides: TGCGCCAGCAGCTTTGCGGGAGGCAACACCGGGGAGCTGTTTTTT. It translates to CASSFAGGNTGELFF.

This clone was seen ten or more times. The chain is built from TRBV27 and TRBJ1-2, with no clear D. Looked up from germline, CDR1 is MNHEY and CDR2 is SMNVEV (reference sequence). The CDR3 consists of 13 residues. The V end was cut by 4 bases, the J end by 8 bases, with 14 bases between. CDR3 nucleotides: TGTGCCAGCAGTTCGACGCGGGTCGGAGGCTACACCTTC. It encodes CASSSTRVGGYTF.

The V and J genes are TRBV7-8 and TRBJ1-1; D not certain. Trimming took off 0 bases at V and 1 base at J, with 15 bases between the two ends. Germline V gene lookup returns CDR1 SGHVS and CDR2 FQNEAQ. The CDR3 is 17 residues long. The chain's CDR3 is CASSLATLGRTNTEAFF. CDR3 DNA sequence: TGTGCCAGCAGCTTAGCAACCCTAGGGAGGACGAACACTGAAGCTTTCTTT. Full variable domain (rest looked up from reference TRBV7-8 and TRBJ1-1): GAGVSQSPRYKVAKRGQDVALRCDPISGHVSLFWYQQALGQGPEFLTYFQNEAQLDKSGLPSDRFFAERPEGSVSTLKIQRTQQEDSAVYLCASSLATLGRTNTEAFFGQGTRLTVV.

The chain has TRBV10-3 and TRBJ2-7; perhaps TRBD1 as D (6 bases). Trimming pared 7 bases from V and 1 base from J, leaving 17 bases between. CDR1 and CDR2 (germline): ENHRY, SYGVKD. The CDR3 runs 15 residues. CDR3: CAITQGSAGSYEQYF. The CDR3 region has the DNA TGTGCCATCACCCAGGGGAGCGCTGGTTCCTACGAGCAGTACTTC.

This rearrangement joins TRBV7-8 to TRBJ2-7; possible D gene TRBD1, 5 bases. The CDR3 runs to 14 residues. Germline CDR1 SGHVS, CDR2 FQNEAQ. Trimming pared 5 bases from V and 2 bases from J, leaving 13 bases between. CDR3 in amino acids: CASSGFDRAYEQYF. The CDR3 bases are TGTGCCAGCAGCGGATTTGACAGAGCCTACGAGCAGTACTTC.

The chain carries TRBV3-1 (or the pseudogene TRBV3-2) and TRBJ1-2, with 10 bases lining up with TRBD1. The V and J ends lost 3 bases and 7 bases, in that order; junction bases with no gene match: 14. CDR1 is LGHDT, CDR2 YNNKEL, per germline (reference sequence). The CDR3 is 17 amino acids. The CDR3 protein is CASSHAVIDRGLSGYTF. The CDR3 DNA reads TGTGCCAGCAGCCACGCTGTAATCGACAGGGGGCTGAGTGGCTACACCTTC.

The chain recombines TRBV6-5 with TRBJ2-7; D might be TRBD2 (5 bases). In germline, CDR1 is MNHEY, CDR2 SVGAGI. The V end lost 5 bases, the J end lost 8 bases, and 13 bases lay between the germline ends. The CDR3 totals 12 residues. The CDR3 nucleotides read TGTGCCAGCAGTATTCCCGGAGGTCAGCAGTACTTC. It specifies CASSIPGGQQYF.

The V and J genes are TRBV2 and TRBJ1-2, with 9 bases that match TRBD1. J gave up 7 bases and V 7 bases, and 10 bases lay outside the gene matches. This CDR3 comprises 14 residues. The germline V gene encodes CDR1 SNHLY and CDR2 FYNNEI. CDR3 DNA sequence: TGTGCCAGCACCAAGACAGGGGGTGATGGTGGCTACACCTTC. Its protein product is CASTKTGGDGGYTF.

The gene calls are TRBV5-6 and TRBJ2-2; perhaps TRBD2 as D (6 bases). Germline assignment: CDR1 SGHDT and CDR2 YYEEEE. CDR3 length: 13 amino acids. Trimming removed 6 bases from V and 8 bases from J, with 14 bases in between. The CDR3: CASNSGAGGELFF. The CDR3 nucleotides are TGTGCCAGCAATTCGGGAGCAGGAGGGGAGCTGTTTTTT. Drawing the rest from reference TRBV5-6 and TRBJ2-2, the complete variable domain is DAGVTQSPTHLIKTRGQQVTLRCSPKSGHDTVSWYQQALGQGPQFIFQYYEEEERQRGNFPDRFSGHQFPNYSSELNVNALLLGDSALYLCASNSGAGGELFFGEGSRLTVL.

V gene TRBV2 combines with J gene TRBJ2-7, with a tentative D call TRBD2 (5 bases). The germline CDR1 and CDR2 sequences are SNHLY and FYNNEI. The CDR3 totals 12 residues. V lost 6 bases and J 8 bases, leaving 14 bases between the germline ends. This CDR3 is CASSWELDQQYF. CDR3 DNA: TGTGCCAGCAGCTGGGAGTTGGACCAGCAGTACTTC. Variable domain in full (rest from reference TRBV2 and TRBJ2-7): EPEVTQTPSHQVTQMGQEVILRCVPISNHLYFYWYRQILGQKVEFLVSFYNNEISEKSEIFDDQFSVERPDGSNFTLKIRSTKLEDSAMYFCASSWELDQQYFGPGTRLTVT.

This chain joins TRBV29-1 and TRBJ2-1; 7 positions agree with TRBD2. V was pared by 5 bases and J by 8 bases, with 6 bases of the junction left unmatched. Per germline, CDR1 SQVTM and CDR2 ANQGSEA. This CDR3 spans 12 amino acids. In DNA, the CDR3 is TGCAGCGTTAAGCGGGGCACGGATGAGCAGTTCTTC. Translating gives CSVKRGTDEQFF.

The gene calls are TRBV4-2 and TRBJ2-1; 7 positions match TRBD2. V gave up 3 bases and J gave up 0 bases; unmatched junction bases: 8. This CDR3 has 17 amino acids. Germline V lookup: CDR1 LGHNA, CDR2 YNFKEQ. The CDR3 DNA reads as TGTGCCAGCAGCCAGCCCCGGGGCGGGAGCTCCTACAATGAGCAGTTCTTC. It is translated as CASSQPRGGSSYNEQFF.

The rearrangement links TRBV5-6 to TRBJ2-1; 7 bases align to TRBD2. Germline V gene sequence: CDR1 SGHDT, CDR2 YYEEEE. The CDR3 has 12 amino acids. V lost 4 bases and J lost 12; bases outside the gene matches: 7. The CDR3 coding sequence is TGTGCCAGCAGCACCTCCGGGAGGTCGCAGTTCTTC. This gives the protein CASSTSGRSQFF.

In this sample, this clone turned up once. Other DNA variants within this sample encode the same CDR3. The rearrangement joins TRBV5-1 to TRBJ1-6, with D possibly matching TRBD1 (5 bases). Trimming removed 0 bases at V and 7 bases at J, with 14 bases between. The CDR3 has 16 amino acids. The germline CDR1 and CDR2 sequences are SGHRS and YFSETQ. CDR3 region: CASSLDGQGGNSPLHF. Here the CDR3 DNA reads TGCGCCAGCAGCTTGGATGGGCAGGGAGGGAATTCACCCCTCCACTTT.

The rearrangement links TRBV12-2 to TRBJ2-7; the table's D call, TRBD2, has no DNA check behind it. TRBV12-2 is shown as a pseudogene. CDR3 length equals 17 residues. This chain's CDR3 is CASRLGLAGVLFYEQYF. CDR3 DNA: TGTGCAAGTCGCTTAGGTCTAGCGGGAGTTCTGTTCTACGAGCAGTACTTC.

The chain has TRBV10-2 and TRBJ1-1; D possibly corresponds to TRBD1 (6 bases). The V end lost 7 bases, the J end lost 10 bases, and 19 bases lay between the germline ends. This CDR3 comprises 13 residues. CDR1 and CDR2 (germline): WSHSY, SAAADI. As DNA, the CDR3 is TGCGCCAGCAAGGGGGGGGGAGCCCTGGCAGCTTTCTTT. As protein: CASKGGGALAAFF.

The CDR3 is CASSYSGRPPLHF. The CDR3 DNA follows: TGTGCCAGCAGTTACTCGGGGCGGCCACCCCTCCACTTT. V usage is TRBV6-5 and J usage is TRBJ1-6, with D perhaps TRBD1 (5 bases). V was trimmed by 0 bases and J by 11 bases, leaving 8 bases between them. The CDR3 loop spans 13 amino acids. Per germline, CDR1 MNHEY and CDR2 SVGAGI.

CDR3: CASRDTGGAGFSEQYF. The DNA for the CDR3 is TGTGCCAGCAGGGACACAGGGGGCGCCGGGTTCTCGGAGCAGTACTTC. The chain links TRBV2 to TRBJ2-7, with 9 positions matching TRBD1. CDR1 is SNHLY and CDR2 is FYNNEI in the germline V gene. The CDR3 is 16 residues long. Trimming took 6 bases from V and 7 from J; bases not matched to a gene: 16.

V and J are TRBV30 and TRBJ2-1; the match to TRBD2 covers 8 bases. V lost 0 bases, J lost 7 bases, and 8 bases stayed unmatched. CDR1 is GTSNPN and CDR2 is SVGIG in the germline V gene (reference sequence). The CDR3 sequence is 15 residues long. CDR3 in DNA: TGTGCCTGGAGTGTAGGGCTAGCGGGTATAAATGAGCAGTTCTTC. It translates to CAWSVGLAGINEQFF.

V and J are TRBV18 and TRBJ1-1; D is undetermined. CDR1 KGHSH and CDR2 LQKENI come from the germline V gene. With 2 bases removed from V and 6 bases from J, the gap between germline ends came to 13 bases. CDR3 size: 14 residues. For the CDR3, the DNA is TGTGCCAGCTCACCATATACTAAAAAGCCTGAAGCTTTCTTT. Translating it yields CASSPYTKKPEAFF.

CDR3 residues: CAMVQGIYEQYF. The CDR3 DNA reads as TGTGCCATGGTACAGGGGATCTACGAGCAGTACTTC. The chain uses TRBV30 and TRBJ2-7; 7 nucleotides line up with TRBD1. This CDR3 is 12 amino acids long. The V and J ends lost 8 bases and 3 bases, in that order; junction bases with no gene match: 7. Germline V CDR1 and CDR2: GTSNPN, SVGIG (reference sequence).

The genes are TRBV20-1 and TRBJ2-1; D unclear. The CDR3 is 11 amino acids. Germline values: CDR1 DFQATT, CDR2 SNEGSKA (reference sequence). Trimming removed 8 bases at V and 5 bases at J, with 10 bases between. The CDR3 here is CSTKRDNEQFF. The CDR3 nucleotides read TGCAGTACCAAACGGGACAATGAGCAGTTCTTC.

The chain employs TRBV9 and TRBJ2-7; 9 bases map to TRBD2. The trim removed 2 bases at V and 5 bases at J, leaving 8 bases unmatched. CDR1 is SGDLS, CDR2 YYNGEE, per germline. The CDR3 is 15 residues long. CDR3 residues: CASSVGLAPTHEQYF. DNA of the CDR3: TGTGCCAGCAGCGTCGGACTAGCGCCTACCCACGAGCAGTACTTC. The full variable domain, with the rest looked up from reference TRBV9 and TRBJ2-7, is DSGVTQTPKHLITATGQRVTLRCSPRSGDLSVYWYQQSLDQGLQFLIQYYNGEERAKGNILERFSAQQFPDLHSELNLSSLELGDSALYFCASSVGLAPTHEQYFGPGTRLTVT.

J is TRBJ1-1 and V is TRBV19; D is ambiguous. This CDR3 spans 15 amino acids. V was shortened by 3 bases and J by 7 bases, with 18 bases between the two germline ends. Germline CDR1 LNHDA, CDR2 SQIVND (reference sequence). In DNA, the CDR3 is TGTGCCAGTAGTATTGCTGGAACCGGAGAGTTTGAAGCTTTCTTT. This encodes CASSIAGTGEFEAFF. Combining the CDR3 with reference TRBV19 and TRBJ1-1 gives the whole variable domain DGGITQSPKYLFRKEGQNVTLSCEQNLNHDAMYWYRQDPGQGLRLIYYSQIVNDFQKGDIAEGYSVSREKKESFPLTVTSAQKNPTAFYLCASSIAGTGEFEAFFGQGTRLTVV.

The CDR3 nucleotides are TGTGCCAGCAGCCCCGATAGCGGGAATGTTCATGAGCAGTTCTTC. This encodes CASSPDSGNVHEQFF. The rearrangement joins TRBV7-8 to TRBJ2-1; 8 positions match TRBD2. The germline V gene encodes CDR1 SGHVS and CDR2 FQNEAQ. The CDR3 runs to 15 residues. V trimming: 5 bases; J trimming: 8 bases; junction bases outside the gene matches: 11.

The table lists this clone with a count of one. This chain links TRBV5-1 with TRBJ1-2; 10 nucleotides align to TRBD1. V shed 3 bases and J 10 bases; nucleotides not matched to a gene: 12. Germline values: CDR1 SGHRS, CDR2 YFSETQ. This CDR3 contains 15 residues. CDR3 DNA sequence: TGCGCCAGCAGCTCCGGACAGGGGGGCTCGAAGGACTACACCTTC. Encoded protein: CASSSGQGGSKDYTF.